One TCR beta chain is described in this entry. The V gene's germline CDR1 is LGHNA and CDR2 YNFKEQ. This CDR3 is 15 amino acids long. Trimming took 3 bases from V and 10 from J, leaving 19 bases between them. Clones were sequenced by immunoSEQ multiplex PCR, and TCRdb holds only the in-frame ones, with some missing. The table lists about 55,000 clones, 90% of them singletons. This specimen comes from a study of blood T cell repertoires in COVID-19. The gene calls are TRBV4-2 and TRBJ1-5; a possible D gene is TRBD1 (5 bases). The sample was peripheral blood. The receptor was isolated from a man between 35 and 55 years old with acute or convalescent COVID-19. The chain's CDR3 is CASSQDIGWREPQHF. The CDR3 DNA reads TGTGCCAGCAGCCAGGACATCGGTTGGAGGGAACCCCAGCATTTT.